The table lists the clone carrying this T cell receptor (beta chain) with a few counts. The antigen is not known. This record belongs to a study of cytomegalovirus exposure and HLA in healthy donors. Study observations and caveats: A reported reduction in N-insertions relative to the approximately 640-donor mean was seen in an Asian-associated ancestry cluster in a later analysis.

Primers for the PCR totalled 60 Vbeta and 13 Jbeta. TCRdb's copy holds only in-frame clones and misses some; the assay was immunoSEQ multiplex PCR. The sample has roughly 120,000 clones, over 60% seen once. This CDR3 has 16 residues. The V gene's germline CDR1 is SGHKS and CDR2 YYEKEE (reference sequence). Between the trimmed V and J ends, which lost 0 bases and 3 bases, there was a span of 16 bases. Sequenced material: PBMCs. The gene calls are TRBV5-5 and TRBJ2-7; D may be TRBD1 (5 bases). The TCR comes from a human donor in good health. The DNA for the CDR3 is TGTGCCAGCAGCTTGGCCGGTCGTAGGGGCCACTACGAGCAGTACTTC. As protein: CASSLAGRRGHYEQYF.